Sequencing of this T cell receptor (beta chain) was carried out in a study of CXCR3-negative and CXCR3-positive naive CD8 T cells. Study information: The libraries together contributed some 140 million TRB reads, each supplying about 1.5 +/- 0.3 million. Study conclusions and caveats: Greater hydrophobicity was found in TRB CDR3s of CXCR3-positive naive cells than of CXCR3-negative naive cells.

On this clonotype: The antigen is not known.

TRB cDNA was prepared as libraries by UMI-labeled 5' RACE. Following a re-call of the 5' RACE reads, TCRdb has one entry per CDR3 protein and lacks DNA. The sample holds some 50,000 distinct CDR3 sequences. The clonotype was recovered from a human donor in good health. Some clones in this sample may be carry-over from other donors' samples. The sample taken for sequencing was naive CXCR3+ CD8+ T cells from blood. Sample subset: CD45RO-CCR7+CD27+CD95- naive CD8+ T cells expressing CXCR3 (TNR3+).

CDR3: CASSFGGQGYEQYF. V gene TRBV5-1 combines with J gene TRBJ2-7; lacking DNA, the TRBD1 call made by TCRdb goes unchecked. Germline V gives CDR1 SGHRS, CDR2 YFSETQ. The CDR3 sequence is 14 residues long.